This T cell receptor beta chain was captured by sequencing in a study of T cells in Graves' hyperthyroidism and ophthalmopathy (dated by TCRdb to the late 2010s). Looking at the study overall: Peripheral blood samples were taken at initial diagnosis, before any treatment was given. A discovery cohort of about a hundred patients, 43 with Graves' ophthalmopathy and approximately 55 with stable Graves' hyperthyroidism, was used to find distinguishing TCR V-J signatures. Whether ophthalmopathy could be predicted prospectively was tested in an independent validation cohort made up of roughly 19 hyperthyroidism patients plus 17 patients who later progressed to ophthalmopathy. The approximately 98 discovery patients were randomly divided into training and test sets at a 7:3 ratio. The study also compared thyroid tissue and blood T-cell repertoires from roughly six Graves' hyperthyroidism patients. After sampling, hyperthyroidism patients received methimazole starting at 30 mg daily, and ophthalmopathy patients received high-dose intravenous methylprednisolone. TCR Vbeta CDR3 sequencing of 120 to 150 peripheral blood samples (43 ophthalmopathy, 75 hyperthyroidism and approximately 17 progressor patients) is reported in the paper. Broader findings and caveats from the paper: In cross-validation, a model built on a 13 V-J signature told ophthalmopathy apart from stable hyperthyroidism with 85% to 90% sensitivity and around 84% specificity, and in testing the same model reached 80%/75%. In validation, progression to ophthalmopathy was predicted by the model with 70.59% sensitivity and 72.22% specificity, a median of roughly six months before onset. Blood samples also contained most of the expanded thyroid clonotypes (frequency above 0.001), which suggests that blood repertoires may reflect thyroid immune responses. Sample size was not statistically predetermined, and blinding of investigators to group allocation was not performed.

The CDR1 and CDR2 encoded by the germline V gene are SGHAT and FQNNGV. The germline ends are 3 bases apart after V is trimmed by 5 bases and J by 0 bases. The CDR3 runs 12 residues from the cysteine to the phenylalanine. The entry retains the CDR3 DNA only, 36 bases that are in frame from base 1. This clonotype was counted many times. The antigen it binds to is not known. Nothing much larger sits one base from this clone, and base qualities are not available. Amplification of TCR beta CDR3 regions was carried out from RNA transcripts. The first round of RT-PCR for the TCR CDR3 was performed with the HTBI primer set and the Qiagen OneStep RT-PCR kit. A second multiplex PCR round built the libraries, followed by size selection and purification. Paired-end sequencing of the libraries was performed with 100 bp reads on an Illumina HiSeq2000. Per the authors' processing: SOAPnuke was used to process the raw data, removing reads that contained adapters or uncalled bases, had a mean Phred below 15, or lacked an exact match to the constant primer or identifier. High-quality paired reads were merged using COPE v1.2.5, and each unique nucleotide sequence was defined as a clonotype. MiTCR v1.1 was used to align clonotypes to the IMGT TRBV, TRBD and TRBJ reference segments. The analysis included only V-J combinations with a frequency above 0.0001, which together covered 99.2% of the repertoires. The TCS score was defined as the ratio of F50 (clonal expansion) to E x V (chaos), calculated using BLOSUM62-based TCRdist between CDR3 peptides within each V-J. Welch's t-statistics and random forest reduced approximately 520 V-J features to 13, which were used in a naive Bayes classifier (R e1071). Using fastp at Q25 and MiXCR, TCRdb reprocessed the public reads and kept productive beta chains. Each record represents a unique CDR3 protein, reported with the most common genes and DNA among its rows. TCRdb assigned the V and J calls; the authors' analysis was not used. The sample table records 370,000 or so distinct CDR3 sequences; roughly 13% of these occur just once. The ten largest clones take up less than 25% of the sample.

Hyperthyroidism patients were newly diagnosed, had a disease duration of under 2 months, and were aged 18 to 65 years. The study excluded patients with uncontrolled infections, other autoimmune diseases, pregnancy or lactation. Diagnoses relied on clinical symptoms, serum thyroxine and TRAb, thyroid ultrasound and orbital computed tomography. Blood from progressor patients was drawn when they were first diagnosed with hyperthyroidism, before any ophthalmopathy symptoms appeared. PBMCs were isolated from approximately 10 ml of fresh peripheral blood by Ficoll-Paque density gradient centrifugation. Progressor patients were defined as those initially diagnosed with Graves' hyperthyroidism in whom ophthalmopathy developed during follow-up. Total RNA was extracted using Trizol reagent, and RNA quality was assessed on an Agilent 2100 Bioanalyzer.

The origin of this receptor is a man aged 25-40 years with Graves' hyperthyroidism that later progressed to Graves' ophthalmopathy. The chain is encoded by TRBV11-2 joined to TRBJ2-3; no D gene can be assigned with confidence. The sample was blood. The CDR3 in this case is CASSISTDTQYF. In nucleotides, the sequence is TGTGCCAGCAGCATTAGCACAGATACGCAGTATTTT.